This entry is about one TCR beta chain. Its antigen remains unidentified. No base qualities exist here, and no much larger clone lies one base off it. This record belongs to a study of T cell repertoires in ileal Crohn's disease (dated 2019 in TCRdb). With respect to the entire study: At the time of surgery, about a third of patients were active smokers, and the median duration of disease was 6.5 to 8 years. Surgery was performed for a complication in all patients, with stricturing disease in about 61% and penetrating disease in 39%. Roughly half of the patients were given postoperative therapy, with around eleven receiving thiopurines and roughly 20 receiving anti-TNF agents. M6 samples were neoterminal ileum biopsies taken at postoperative colonoscopy. TCR repertoire analysis was performed in just over 55 Crohn's disease patients drawn from a prospective multicentre cohort. The study was conducted in parallel with a multicentre cohort that was designed to identify predictors of early endoscopic recurrence following ileocolonic resection. A Rutgeerts score above i0 was used to define endoscopic postoperative recurrence. A total of 171 mucosal samples from some 60 patients were sequenced, with samples obtained at several locations on the surgical specimen and at postoperative endoscopy.

The sample's time point label is to be understood as: neoterminal ileum biopsy at postoperative endoscopy, about 6 months after surgery. Adults with ileal or ileocolonic Crohn's disease for whom ileocolonic resection was indicated were considered eligible. Whole ileal mucosal biopsies were stored frozen at -80°C before DNA extraction. A TRizol-based method was used to extract genomic DNA from the frozen whole biopsies, and the DNA was quantified with a NanoDrop 2000 spectrophotometer. The CDR3, from cysteine to phenylalanine, totals 16 residues. Only CDR3 DNA is held: 48 bases, read in frame from base 1. V loses 5 bases of germline sequence and J loses 2 bases, and the interval between the two ends is 16 bases. Reading the germline V gene gives CDR1 LGHNA and CDR2 YNFKEQ. For commercial TCRB immunosequencing, 450 to 550 nanograms of biopsy DNA were submitted for each sample. A two-step, amplification bias-controlled multiplex PCR was used by Adaptive Biotechnology to amplify CDR3 regions from genomic DNA. Primers covering every V and J gene segment were used in the first PCR, while barcodes and Illumina adapters were added in the second PCR. An Illumina instrument was used to sequence the CDR3 libraries. From the authors' description of their analysis: Vendor-provided pipelines were combined with custom analysis of raw data in R/Bioconductor under R version 3.3.0. Clonality, ranging from 0 to 1, was calculated as the inverse of the normalised Shannon entropy of all productive clones. High-frequency clones were defined as the share of the repertoire taken up by the top 100 clones, keeping only clones that passed a 95% confidence test. The Simpson index measured repertoire diversity, and the Morisita-Horn index measured overlap between samples. This is the immuneACCESS table as TCRdb keeps it, with only in-frame sequences that have V and J called. A part of the clones is gone; compared with another copy, unresolved V genes explain less than half, and the rest is unexplained. V and J calls and clone size are given by that table; D and trimming were obtained from the DNA. The sample table holds 2,000 to 2,500 clones, of which around four fifths were seen once. The ten largest account for around 20% of the sample.

Broader findings and caveats from the paper: Higher high-frequency clone percentages at surgery were associated with endoscopic recurrence; all patients with clonality above 26.8% (18/57) had recurrence. Only a subgroup of patients, of unstated size, had their mucosal CD4 and CD8 T cells sorted and sequenced. Compared with CD4 T cells, sorted CD8 T cells contained more high-frequency clones, which suggests that the mucosal expansions were mostly CD8. Patients who were active smokers at surgery had a significantly higher proportion of clonal expansions than non-smokers (approximately 26% vs 17%, p=0.02). Postoperative endoscopy timing varied within the first year after surgery, with a median delay of roughly 6.3 months.

The origin of this receptor is an adult with Crohn's disease. Sequenced sample: ileal tissue. This receptor chain uses TRBV4-2 and TRBJ1-3; TRBD1 might be the D gene, on 5 matching bases. The CDR3 here reads CASSSDLPGTGNTIYF. In nucleotides, the sequence is TGTGCCAGCAGCTCTGACCTGCCAGGGACTGGAAACACCATATATTTT.